The 18 T cell receptor beta chains below were found in one sample sequenced in a study of neoadjuvant anti-PD-1 for oral cavity cancer. Measured with immunoSEQ multiplex PCR; TCRdb has only the in-frame clones, and not every one. The sample records nearly 15,000 clones, around 36% being singletons. As to time point: after neoadjuvant nivolumab, at surgical resection. Source: tumor tissue, taken after nivolumab (anti-PD-1) treatment. Receptors originate from a person aged 35-79 years with oral cavity squamous cell carcinoma.

This chain joins TRBV27 and TRBJ1-2, with 9 bases that match TRBD1. This CDR3 is built from 14 residues. V was clipped by 6 bases and J by 7 bases; unmatched bases: 9. Germline CDR1 reads MNHEY; CDR2 reads SMNVEV (reference sequence). CDR3 sequence (DNA): TGTGCCAGCAGCCTACAGGGGGCCGCTACTGGCTACACCTTC. Encoded protein: CASSLQGAATGYTF.

This clone turned up a few times. The chain recombines TRBV13 with TRBJ2-2, with TRBD1 matching over 7 bases. Germline trimming cut 5 bases from V and 5 bases from J; bases unmatched to any gene: 11. CDR3 size: 16 residues. Germline V gene data show CDR1 as PRHDT and CDR2 as FYEKMQ (reference sequence). The CDR3 DNA follows: TGTGCCAGCAGCCGAAAAACAGGGGCGAGAACCGGGGAGCTGTTTTTT. Amino acids: CASSRKTGARTGELFF.

This clone has only one observation. The rearrangement links TRBV11-2 to TRBJ2-1, with 14 bases identical to TRBD2. Germline V lookup: CDR1 SGHAT, CDR2 FQNNGV. Losses at the gene ends were 4 bases for V and 5 bases for J; bases not matched to a gene: 4. The CDR3 is 16 residues long. This chain's CDR3 is CASSWTSGGTNNEQFF. CDR3 sequence (DNA): TGTGCCAGCAGCTGGACTAGCGGGGGGACCAACAATGAGCAGTTCTTC.

This clone was detected only a few times. This sequence joins TRBV9 and TRBJ1-2, with D possibly TRBD1 on 5 matching bases. Germline CDR1 SGDLS, CDR2 YYNGEE. With 0 bases removed from V and 8 bases from J, the gap between germline ends came to 11 bases. The CDR3 has 13 residues. CDR3 nucleotides: TGTGCCAGCAGCGTAGAGGGGCTGGGAGGCTACACCTTC. Translated, it gives CASSVEGLGGYTF.

CDR3 loop: CASSLEDKSADTQYF. The CDR3 DNA reads TGCGCCAGCAGCTTGGAAGATAAATCAGCAGATACGCAGTATTTT. The genes are TRBV5-1 and TRBJ2-3; D remains unclear. Germline CDR1 is SGHRS and CDR2 is YFSETQ. V shed 0 bases and J shed 4 bases, with 12 bases lying between them. The CDR3 runs to 15 residues. Full variable domain (missing parts from reference TRBV5-1 and TRBJ2-3): KAGVTQTPRYLIKTRGQQVTLSCSPISGHRSVSWYQQTPGQGLQFLFEYFSETQRNKGNFPGRFSGRQFSNSRSEMNVSTLELGDSALYLCASSLEDKSADTQYFGPGTRLTVL.

The V gene is TRBV6-5, the J gene TRBJ1-4; D remains ambiguous. V was pared by 0 bases and J by 3 bases, with 8 bases between. The CDR3 length is 15 residues. Germline V gene lookup returns CDR1 MNHEY and CDR2 SVGAGI. CDR3 residues: CASSYSQTPNEKLFF. In nucleotides, the CDR3 is TGTGCCAGCAGTTACTCCCAGACACCTAATGAAAAACTGTTTTTT.

This chain uses TRBV11-2 with TRBJ2-7; D uncertain. The CDR3 is made up of 14 amino acids. V lost 0 bases and J lost 6, with 12 bases in between. The germline V gene encodes CDR1 SGHAT and CDR2 FQNNGV. The CDR3 is CASSLDMGWAEQYF. The DNA for the CDR3 is TGTGCCAGCAGCTTAGATATGGGGTGGGCCGAGCAGTACTTC.

Relative to its sample, this clone is medium-sized. The V call is TRBV6-4, the J call TRBJ2-3; D might be TRBD2 (5 bases). With 0 bases removed from V and 1 base from J, the gap between germline ends came to 5 bases. Germline assignment: CDR1 MRHNA and CDR2 SNTAGT. The CDR3 is made up of 14 amino acids. The CDR3 bases are TGTGCCAGCAGTGACTCGGAGGGCACAGATACGCAGTATTTT. Translating gives CASSDSEGTDTQYF.

The CDR3 DNA reads TGTGCCAGTAGTATTGAACAGGGAGGATACCTCTATGGCTACACCTTC. Amino acids: CASSIEQGGYLYGYTF. J is TRBJ1-2 and V is TRBV19, with D possibly TRBD1 on 6 matching bases. Trimming cost V 3 bases and J 4 bases, with 18 bases left between them. Germline CDR1 reads LNHDA; CDR2 reads SQIVND (reference sequence). The CDR3 loop spans 16 amino acids.

V and J are TRBV5-8 and TRBJ1-2; 7 bases match TRBD1. The CDR3 has 15 amino acids. Per germline, CDR1 SGHTS and CDR2 YDEGEE. Trimming took 1 base from V and 5 from J; bases not matched to a gene: 8. The CDR3 DNA follows: TGTGCCAGCAGCTTGATGGGGCAGGGACAGTATGGCTACACCTTC. Its translation is CASSLMGQGQYGYTF.

The rearrangement uses TRBV11-2 and TRBJ1-1; TRBD1 is a possible D gene (5 bases). The germline V gene encodes CDR1 SGHAT and CDR2 FQNNGV. The CDR3 sequence is 16 residues long. Trimming took 7 bases from V and 4 from J, leaving 22 bases between them. The CDR3 loop is CASTPAYGGYGTEAFF. DNA for the CDR3: TGTGCCAGCACCCCGGCTTATGGGGGATACGGCACTGAAGCTTTCTTT. Combining the CDR3 with reference TRBV11-2 and TRBJ1-1 gives the whole variable domain EAGVAQSPRYKIIEKRQSVAFWCNPISGHATLYWYQQILGQGPKLLIQFQNNGVVDDSQLPKDRFSAERLKGVDSTLKIQPAKLEDSAVYLCASTPAYGGYGTEAFFGQGTRLTVV.

This chain links TRBV29-1 with TRBJ2-5; 10 bases match TRBD1. From germline, CDR1 is SQVTM and CDR2 ANQGSEA. Trimming removed 5 bases from V and 5 bases from J; junction bases left unmatched: 8. The CDR3 covers 14 residues. The CDR3, as DNA: TGCAGCGTTTCGGACAGGGGGTCGCATGAGACCCAGTACTTC. Protein: CSVSDRGSHETQYF.

The V and J genes are TRBV4-3 and TRBJ2-3, with TRBD2 identical over 8 bases. The V and J ends lost 0 bases and 6 bases, in that order; junction bases with no gene match: 11. In germline, CDR1 is LGHNA, CDR2 YSLEER. The CDR3 runs 17 residues. DNA of the CDR3: TGCGCCAGCAGCCAAGATCGGCCGGGGGGGCCAGGGGATACGCAGTATTTT. Translating it yields CASSQDRPGGPGDTQYF.

This clone was detected a few times. The CDR3 region has the DNA TGCAGCGTTGATAGTAGCAGTGGGGCAGATACGCAGTATTTT. This translates into CSVDSSSGADTQYF. The chain uses TRBV29-1 and TRBJ2-3; D remains unclear. Germline V gives CDR1 SQVTM, CDR2 ANQGSEA. The CDR3 is made up of 14 amino acids. V shed 3 bases and J shed 4 bases, with 14 bases lying between them.

V is TRBV11-2 and J is TRBJ2-3; D uncertain. The germline V gene encodes CDR1 SGHAT and CDR2 FQNNGV. The V end was cut by 2 bases, the J end by 6 bases, with 6 bases between. This CDR3 region has 12 residues. The CDR3 protein is CASSLFADTQYF. CDR3 DNA sequence: TGTGCCAGCAGCTTATTCGCGGATACGCAGTATTTT.

Written as DNA, the CDR3 is TGTGCCTGGAGTGTACTGGGCAGAGCCTACGAGCAGTACTTC. Translation gives CAWSVLGRAYEQYF. The rearrangement joins TRBV30 to TRBJ2-7, with unresolved D. Germline values: CDR1 GTSNPN, CDR2 SVGIG (reference sequence). This CDR3 has 14 residues. Trimming cost V 0 bases and J 2 bases, with 11 bases left between them.

The chain employs TRBV2 and TRBJ1-5; D possibly corresponds to TRBD1 (5 bases). CDR3 length: 16 amino acids. CDR1 and CDR2 from the germline V gene are SNHLY and FYNNEI. V was pared by 4 bases and J by 7 bases, with 20 bases between. Here the CDR3 DNA reads TGTGCCAGCAGTGTTAGTCAGGGTAGGAATAGGCAGCCCCAGCATTTT. This codes for CASSVSQGRNRQPQHF.

CDR3 in amino acids: CASSLSIPALVPTGELFF. Written as DNA, the CDR3 is TGTGCCAGCAGTTTATCTATACCGGCCCTTGTCCCCACCGGGGAGCTGTTTTTT. V usage is TRBV27 and J usage is TRBJ2-2; D not resolved. The CDR3 consists of 18 residues. V was shortened by 0 bases and J by 4 bases, with 18 bases between the two germline ends. The germline gives CDR1 MNHEY, CDR2 SMNVEV (reference sequence).